The following is a T cell receptor (beta chain) sequence with its context. This sample was included in a study of shared T cell receptors in the human thymus. This table comes from immunoSEQ multiplex PCR, and its TCRdb copy is limited to in-frame clones, with some not included. The sample contains about 710,000 clones, roughly 86% of which appear only once. The germline gives CDR1 MDHEN, CDR2 SYDVKM. The V gene lost 4 bases and the J gene lost 2 bases, with 24 bases spanning the gap. This CDR3 has 19 amino acids. The same data also went into a second study, on human thymus T cells. That publication notes: The thymus was resected at corrective cardiac surgery. Thymic and blood repertoires seemed to show skewed V and J gene use. As related research reported, thymic repertoires overlapped highly among unrelated individuals.

The chain uses TRBV28 and TRBJ1-5; the D gene is possibly TRBD1 (6 bases). The sample taken for sequencing was thymocytes. The source of this sequence is a boy under two years old with a congenital heart defect. CDR3 protein: CASSCHRVFPSMGNQPQHF. CDR3 sequence (DNA): TGTGCCAGCAGTTGTCACAGGGTTTTCCCGTCTATGGGCAATCAGCCCCAGCATTTT.